This T cell receptor (beta chain) was recorded in a study of blood T cell repertoires in COVID-19. The assay was immunoSEQ multiplex PCR, and TCRdb's table has in-frame clones only and misses some. The sample contains over 150,000 clones, around 80% of which appear only once. The CDR3 sequence is 16 residues long. Germline V lookup: CDR1 LNHNV, CDR2 YYDKDF (reference sequence). Deletions cut 0 bases from V and 1 base from J, with 11 bases between. Participants came from about 23 US areas, aged roughly 18 to 95 years. This clone was counted a single time. The clonotype comes from a man aged 50 to 59 who had recovered from COVID-19. Sequenced sample: PBMCs or T cells enriched from blood (not recorded which). The V call is TRBV15, the J call TRBJ2-3, with a possible D match to TRBD1 (5 bases). This CDR3 is CATSRERGGGTDTQYF. The CDR3 DNA reads TGTGCCACCAGCAGAGAAAGGGGTGGCGGCACAGATACGCAGTATTTT.